This T cell receptor (beta chain) was sequenced during a study of technical replicates of blood from several donors. Measured with immunoSEQ multiplex PCR; TCRdb has only the in-frame clones, and not every one. The sample carries tens of thousands of clones, 95% to 97% recorded once. J lost 4 bases, V lost 6 bases, and 9 bases had no gene match. The CDR3 contains 15 residues. The germline gives CDR1 SGHRS, CDR2 YFSETQ. This TCR was sampled from a human donor in good health. The V call is TRBV5-1, the J call TRBJ2-2; 7 bases match TRBD1. Input material: T cells isolated from PBMCs. CDR3 loop: CASTYRSGGTGELFF. DNA of the CDR3: TGCGCCAGCACTTATAGATCAGGGGGCACCGGGGAGCTGTTTTTT.